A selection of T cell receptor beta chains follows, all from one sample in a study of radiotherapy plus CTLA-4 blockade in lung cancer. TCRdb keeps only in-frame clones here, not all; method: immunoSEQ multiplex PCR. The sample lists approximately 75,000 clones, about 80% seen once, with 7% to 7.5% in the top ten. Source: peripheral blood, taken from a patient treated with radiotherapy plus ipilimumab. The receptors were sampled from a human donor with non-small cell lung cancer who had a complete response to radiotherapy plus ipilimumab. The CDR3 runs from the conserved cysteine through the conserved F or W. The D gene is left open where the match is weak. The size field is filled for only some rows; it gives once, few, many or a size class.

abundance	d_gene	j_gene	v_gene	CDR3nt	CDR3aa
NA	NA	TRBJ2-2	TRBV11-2	TGTGCCAGCAGCTTAGTACGGGGAGGCGCCGGGGAGCTGTTTTTT	CASSLVRGGAGELFF
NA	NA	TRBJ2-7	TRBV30	TGTGCCTGGAGGGGGGGATACTACGAGCAGTACTTC	CAWRGGYYEQYF
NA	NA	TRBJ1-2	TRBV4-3	TGCGCCAGCAGCCAATCCAGCCGTAGACTAGGCTATGGCTACACCTTC	CASSQSSRRLGYGYTF
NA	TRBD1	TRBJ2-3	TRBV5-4	TGTGCCAGCAGCCCGGGACAGGGGGGCACAGATACGCAGTATTTT	CASSPGQGGTDTQYF
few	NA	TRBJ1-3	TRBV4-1	TGCGCCAGCAGCGTACAGACAGGAGTTGGAAACACCATATATTTT	CASSVQTGVGNTIYF
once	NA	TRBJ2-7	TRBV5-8	TGTGCCAGCAGCCCCTTCGATCCCTTCTACGAGCAGTACTTC	CASSPFDPFYEQYF
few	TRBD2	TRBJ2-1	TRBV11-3	TGTGCCAGCAGCGCCCCCGGGACTAGCGGGTGGAGCTCCTACAATGAGCAGTTCTTC	CASSAPGTSGWSSYNEQFF
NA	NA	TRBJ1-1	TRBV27	TGTGCCAGCAGTTTGGGGGACCGATCAACCGTTAAAGCTTTCTTT	CASSLGDRSTVKAFF
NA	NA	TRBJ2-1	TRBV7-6	TGTGCCAGCAGCCCAGCGCTAGCAGGGCGGAATGAGCAGTTCTTC	CASSPALAGRNEQFF
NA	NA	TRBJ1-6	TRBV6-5	TGTGCCAGCAGTTACTATCGGAATTCACCCCTCCACTTT	CASSYYRNSPLHF
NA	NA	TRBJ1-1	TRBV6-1	TGTGCCAGCAGGCGGGGATTGAACACTGAAGCTTTCTTT	CASRRGLNTEAFF
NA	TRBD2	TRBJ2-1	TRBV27	TGTGCCAGCAGCCCCCGTAAGTTAGCGGGACTGGATGAGCAGTTCTTC	CASSPRKLAGLDEQFF
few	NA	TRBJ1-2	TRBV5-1	TGCGCCAGCAGCTTGACTCTGACAGGCAACTATGGCTACACCTTC	CASSLTLTGNYGYTF
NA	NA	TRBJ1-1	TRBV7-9	TGTGCCAGCAGCTTATTGGAATTTACTGAAGCTTTCTTT	CASSLLEFTEAFF
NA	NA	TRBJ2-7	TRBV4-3	TGCGCCAGCTCGACGGGGGCGGACCTAGCCTACGAGCAGTACTTC	CASSTGADLAYEQYF
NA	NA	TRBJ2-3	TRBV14	TGTGCCAGCAGCCACTCGGGACACAATTCAGATACGCAGTATTTT	CASSHSGHNSDTQYF